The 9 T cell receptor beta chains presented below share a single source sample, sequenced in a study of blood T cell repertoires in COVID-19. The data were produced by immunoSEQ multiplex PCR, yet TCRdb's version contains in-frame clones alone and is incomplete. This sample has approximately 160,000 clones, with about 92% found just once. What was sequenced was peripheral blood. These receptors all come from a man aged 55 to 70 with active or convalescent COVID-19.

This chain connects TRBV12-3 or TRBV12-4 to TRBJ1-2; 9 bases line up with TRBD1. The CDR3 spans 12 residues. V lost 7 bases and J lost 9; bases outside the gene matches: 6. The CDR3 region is CASTQQGARYTF. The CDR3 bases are TGTGCCAGCACTCAACAGGGGGCTCGCTACACCTTC.

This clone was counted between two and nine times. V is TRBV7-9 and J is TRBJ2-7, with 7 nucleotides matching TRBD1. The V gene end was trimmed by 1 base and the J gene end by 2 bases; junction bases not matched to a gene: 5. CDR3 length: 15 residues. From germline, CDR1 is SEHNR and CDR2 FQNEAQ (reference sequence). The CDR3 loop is CASSLEPTGAYEQYF. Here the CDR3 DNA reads TGTGCCAGCAGCTTAGAACCAACAGGGGCCTACGAGCAGTACTTC.

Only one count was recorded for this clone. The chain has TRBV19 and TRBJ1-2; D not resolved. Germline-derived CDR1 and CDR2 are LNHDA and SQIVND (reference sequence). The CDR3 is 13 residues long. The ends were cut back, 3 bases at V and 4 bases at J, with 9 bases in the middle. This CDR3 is CASSIPGVYGYTF. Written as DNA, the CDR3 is TGTGCCAGTAGTATCCCCGGGGTCTATGGCTACACCTTC.

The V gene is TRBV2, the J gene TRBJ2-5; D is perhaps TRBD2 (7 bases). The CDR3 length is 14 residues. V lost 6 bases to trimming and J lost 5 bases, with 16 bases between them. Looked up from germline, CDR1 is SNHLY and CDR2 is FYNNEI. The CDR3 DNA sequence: TGTGCCAGCAGGGGGGCGGGGGCTCCCGAGACCCAGTACTTC. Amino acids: CASRGAGAPETQYF.

DNA for the CDR3: TGTGCCAGCAGCCAAGGGTTTGGGGTGACTAGTGGTACTGAGCAGTTCTTC. Its translation: CASSQGFGVTSGTEQFF. The V call is TRBV3-1 (or the pseudogene TRBV3-2), the J call TRBJ2-1; a weak D match, TRBD2 (6 bases). The CDR3 is made up of 17 amino acids. The V end lost 1 base, the J end lost 9 bases, and 22 bases lay between the germline ends. CDR1 is LGHDT, CDR2 YNNKEL, per germline (reference sequence).

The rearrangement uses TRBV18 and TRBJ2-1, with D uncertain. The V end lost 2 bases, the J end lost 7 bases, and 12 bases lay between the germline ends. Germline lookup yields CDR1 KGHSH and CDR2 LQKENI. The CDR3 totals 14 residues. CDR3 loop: CASSPAVQANEQFF. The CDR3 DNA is TGTGCCAGCTCACCAGCCGTCCAGGCGAATGAGCAGTTCTTC.

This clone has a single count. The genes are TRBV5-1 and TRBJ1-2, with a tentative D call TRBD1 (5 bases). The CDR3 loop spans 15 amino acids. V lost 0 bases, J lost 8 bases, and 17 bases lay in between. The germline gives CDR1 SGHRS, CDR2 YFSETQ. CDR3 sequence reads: CASSLGAQGPGGYTF. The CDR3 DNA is TGCGCCAGCAGCTTGGGGGCCCAGGGCCCGGGCGGCTACACCTTC.

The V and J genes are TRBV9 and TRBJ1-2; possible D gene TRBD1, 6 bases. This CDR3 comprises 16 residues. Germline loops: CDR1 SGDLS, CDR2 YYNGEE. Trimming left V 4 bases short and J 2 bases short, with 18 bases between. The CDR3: CASSTQVRGTNYGYTF. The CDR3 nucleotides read TGTGCCAGCAGCACACAGGTCAGGGGCACCAACTATGGCTACACCTTC.

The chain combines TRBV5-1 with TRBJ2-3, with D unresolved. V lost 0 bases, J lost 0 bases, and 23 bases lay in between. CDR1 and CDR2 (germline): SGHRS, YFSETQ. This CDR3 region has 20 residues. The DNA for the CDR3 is TGCGCCAGCAGCTTGGGACTGAATAGCCAACTCTACCGGAGCACAGATACGCAGTATTTT. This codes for CASSLGLNSQLYRSTDTQYF.